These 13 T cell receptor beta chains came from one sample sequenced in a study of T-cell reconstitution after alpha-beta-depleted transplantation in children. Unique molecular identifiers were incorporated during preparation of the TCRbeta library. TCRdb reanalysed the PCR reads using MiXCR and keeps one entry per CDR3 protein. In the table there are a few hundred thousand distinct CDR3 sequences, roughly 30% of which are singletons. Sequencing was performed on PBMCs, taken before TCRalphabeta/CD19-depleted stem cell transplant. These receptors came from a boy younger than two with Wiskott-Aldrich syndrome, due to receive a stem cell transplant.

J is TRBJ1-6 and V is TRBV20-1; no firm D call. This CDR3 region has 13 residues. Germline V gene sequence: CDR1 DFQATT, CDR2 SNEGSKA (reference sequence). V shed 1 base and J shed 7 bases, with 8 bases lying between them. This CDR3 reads CSARGVVNSPLHF. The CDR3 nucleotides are TGCAGTGCTAGAGGCGTGGTGAATTCACCCCTCCACTTT.

The CDR3 reads CASSKTGSSTDTQYF. As DNA, the CDR3 is TGTGCCAGCAGCAAGACAGGGTCGAGCACAGATACGCAGTATTTT. The V and J genes are TRBV5-6 and TRBJ2-3; 7 nucleotides line up with TRBD1. V shed 4 bases and J 0 bases; nucleotides not matched to a gene: 5. The CDR3 is 15 amino acids. Germline CDR1 and CDR2: SGHDT and YYEEEE.

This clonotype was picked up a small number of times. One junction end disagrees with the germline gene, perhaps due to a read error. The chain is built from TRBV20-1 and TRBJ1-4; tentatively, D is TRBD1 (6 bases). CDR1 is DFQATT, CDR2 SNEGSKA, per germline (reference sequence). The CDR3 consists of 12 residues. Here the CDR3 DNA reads TGCAGTGCACCGGCGGGGGCTGAAAAACTGTTGTTT. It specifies CSAPAGAEKLLF.

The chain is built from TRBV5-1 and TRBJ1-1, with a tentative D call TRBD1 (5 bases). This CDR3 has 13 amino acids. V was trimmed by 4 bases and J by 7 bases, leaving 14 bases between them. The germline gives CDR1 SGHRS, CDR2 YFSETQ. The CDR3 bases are TGCGCCAGCAGCCCAACAGGTCGCCTTGAAGCTTTCTTT. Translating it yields CASSPTGRLEAFF.

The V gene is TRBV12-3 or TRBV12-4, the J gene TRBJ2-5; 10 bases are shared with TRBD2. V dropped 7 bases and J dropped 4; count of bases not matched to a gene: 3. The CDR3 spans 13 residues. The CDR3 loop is CASTLAGGETQYF. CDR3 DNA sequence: TGTGCCAGCACCTTAGCGGGAGGAGAGACCCAGTACTTC.

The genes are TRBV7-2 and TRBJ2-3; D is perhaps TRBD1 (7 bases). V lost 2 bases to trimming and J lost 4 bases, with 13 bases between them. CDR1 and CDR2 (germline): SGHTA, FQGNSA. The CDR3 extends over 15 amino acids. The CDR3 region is CASSLRQGGSDTQYF. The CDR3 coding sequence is TGTGCCAGCAGCTTACGGCAGGGGGGTTCAGATACGCAGTATTTT.

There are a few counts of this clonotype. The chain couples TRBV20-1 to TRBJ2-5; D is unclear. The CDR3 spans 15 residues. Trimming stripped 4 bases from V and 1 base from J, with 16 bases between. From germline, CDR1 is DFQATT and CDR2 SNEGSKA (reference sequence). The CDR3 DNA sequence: TGCAGTGCTAAGCATTATTCAACTTTCCAAGAGACCCAGTACTTC. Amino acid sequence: CSAKHYSTFQETQYF.

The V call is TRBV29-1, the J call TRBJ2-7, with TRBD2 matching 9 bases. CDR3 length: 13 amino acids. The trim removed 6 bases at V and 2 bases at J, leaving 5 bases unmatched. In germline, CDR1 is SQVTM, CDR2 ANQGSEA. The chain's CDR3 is CSVGVAGAYEQYF. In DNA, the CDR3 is TGCAGCGTGGGGGTAGCGGGAGCCTACGAGCAGTACTTC.

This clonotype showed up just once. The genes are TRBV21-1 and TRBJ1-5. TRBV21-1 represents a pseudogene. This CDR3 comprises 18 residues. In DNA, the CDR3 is TGTGCCAGCAGCCCACCGTGGGCAGGTACGGAGAGCAATCAGCCCCAGCATTTT. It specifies CASSPPWAGTESNQPQHF.

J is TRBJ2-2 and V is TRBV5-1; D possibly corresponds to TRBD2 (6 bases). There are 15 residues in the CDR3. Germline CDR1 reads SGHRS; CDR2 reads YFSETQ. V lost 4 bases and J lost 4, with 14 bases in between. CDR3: CASSPRGTLTGELFF. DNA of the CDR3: TGCGCCAGCAGCCCCCGGGGGACCCTCACCGGGGAGCTGTTTTTT.

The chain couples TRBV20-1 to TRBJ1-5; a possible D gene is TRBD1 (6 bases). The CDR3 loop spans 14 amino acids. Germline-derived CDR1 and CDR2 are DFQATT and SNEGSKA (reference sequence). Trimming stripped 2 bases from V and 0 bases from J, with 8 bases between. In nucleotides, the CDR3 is TGCAGTGCTAGAAGGGGGAGTAGCAATCAGCCCCAGCATTTT. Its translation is CSARRGSSNQPQHF.

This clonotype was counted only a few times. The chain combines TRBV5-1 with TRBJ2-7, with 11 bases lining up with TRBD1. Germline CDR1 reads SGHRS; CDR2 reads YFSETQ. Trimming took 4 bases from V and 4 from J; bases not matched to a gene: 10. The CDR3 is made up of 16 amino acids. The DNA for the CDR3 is TGCGCCAGCAGCCTTCTCGCCGGGACAGGGGGTTACGAGCAGTACTTC. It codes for CASSLLAGTGGYEQYF.

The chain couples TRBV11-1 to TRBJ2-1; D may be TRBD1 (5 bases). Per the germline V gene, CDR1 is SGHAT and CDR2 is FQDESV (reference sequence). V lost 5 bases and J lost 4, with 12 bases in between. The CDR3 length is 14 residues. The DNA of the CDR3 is TGTGCCAGCAGCCTAGGGGAAGTATACAATGAGCAGTTCTTC. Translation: CASSLGEVYNEQFF.